The entry below gives a single T cell receptor beta chain sequence along with its context. The entry originates in a study of radiation and T cells in renal cell carcinoma. This table comes from immunoSEQ multiplex PCR, and its TCRdb copy is limited to in-frame clones, with some not included. The data show tens of thousands of clones, roughly four fifths seen once. Time point described: baseline pretreatment blood. Treatment here: 15 Gy SBRT to primary tumor, nephrectomy 4 weeks later. The receptor was derived from a man aged 60-69 years with renal cell carcinoma. The material was blood, obtained from a patient whose treatment included radiotherapy and nephrectomy.

CDR3 sequence (DNA): TGTGCCAGCAGTCGAGGGGAAACCCCTATTGAAAAACTGTTTTTT. Protein sequence: CASSRGETPIEKLFF. V is TRBV7-9 and J is TRBJ1-4, with a possible D match to TRBD1 (5 bases). The CDR3 has 15 amino acids. Germline V CDR1 and CDR2: SEHNR, FQNEAQ (reference sequence). Between the trimmed V and J ends, which lost 6 bases and 7 bases, there was a span of 18 bases.